Following are 7 T cell receptor beta chains from one sample sequenced in a study of blood T cell repertoires in COVID-19 (dated by TCRdb to about 2020). Library prep was done by the immunoSEQ multiplex PCR assay. TCRdb retrieved this table from immuneACCESS and kept in-frame rearrangements only. Not all clones are present; in checked studies, unresolved V genes account for under half, and no reason is known for the remainder. Recorded for this sample are some 300,000 clones; about 91% of them occurred a single time. The ten largest clones add up to roughly 7% of the sample. Sequences were obtained from peripheral blood. The receptors come from a woman aged 25-40 years who had recovered from COVID-19.

V usage is TRBV7-9 and J usage is TRBJ2-6; 7 bases align to TRBD1. The ends lost 7 bases at V and 2 bases at J; junction bases unmatched: 2. The CDR3 is 14 amino acids. Per germline, CDR1 SEHNR and CDR2 FQNEAQ (reference sequence). As DNA, the CDR3 is TGTGCCAGCACGCAGGGGGCTGGGGCCAACGTCCTGACTTTC. This sequence encodes CASTQGAGANVLTF.

The chain uses TRBV19 and TRBJ2-5, with 11 bases aligning to TRBD2. CDR1 and CDR2 (germline): LNHDA, SQIVND (reference sequence). The CDR3 loop spans 16 amino acids. The J segment lost 9 bases and the V segment lost 3 bases, leaving 12 bases of the junction unmatched. Written as DNA, the CDR3 is TGTGCCAGTAGTATGGATGTCGCTAGCGGGGGGTGGGCCCAGTACTTC. Encoded protein: CASSMDVASGGWAQYF.

The rearrangement joins TRBV12-3 or TRBV12-4 to TRBJ1-1; D is unclear. The CDR3 has 13 residues. V was pared by 3 bases and J by 2 bases, with 7 bases between. Here the CDR3 DNA reads TGTGCCAGCAGTTTGAACAGAAACACTGAAGCTTTCTTT. Translated, it gives CASSLNRNTEAFF.

The V gene is TRBV24-1, the J gene TRBJ2-2, with TRBD1 as a possible D gene (6 bases). The CDR3 loop spans 16 amino acids. V lost 2 bases and J lost 0, with 9 bases in between. The germline CDR1 and CDR2 sequences are KGHDR and SFDVKD. The CDR3 coding sequence is TGTGCCACCAGTGATTATACAGGGTCGAACACCGGGGAGCTGTTTTTT. Amino acids: CATSDYTGSNTGELFF.

The chain links TRBV5-5 to TRBJ2-1; tentatively, D is TRBD1 (6 bases). V was clipped by 0 bases and J by 6 bases, with 13 bases between them. Germline CDR1 is SGHKS and CDR2 is YYEKEE (reference sequence). This CDR3 region has 15 residues. Here the CDR3 reads CASSLVGTTGNEQFF. The CDR3 DNA follows: TGTGCCAGCAGCTTGGTGGGGACAACCGGCAATGAGCAGTTCTTC.

The J gene is TRBJ1-3, the V gene TRBV19, with TRBD1 as a possible D gene (5 bases). Germline CDR1 is LNHDA and CDR2 is SQIVND (reference sequence). This CDR3 region has 17 residues. The germline V and J ends were trimmed by 3 bases and 0 bases, with 15 bases remaining between them. The CDR3 sequence: CASSIGGGPFSGNTIYF. In nucleotides, the CDR3 is TGTGCCAGTAGTATCGGCGGGGGACCCTTCTCTGGAAACACCATATATTTT.

To note about this clone: This CDR3 is also generated by other DNA sequences in the sample. V and J are TRBV18 and TRBJ2-7; 8 bases agree with TRBD2. The CDR3 length is 14 residues. V trimming: 3 bases; J trimming: 2 bases; junction bases outside the gene matches: 3. Germline loops: CDR1 KGHSH, CDR2 LQKENI. The CDR3 DNA follows: TGTGCCAGCTCACCCACTAGCGGCACCTACGAGCAGTACTTC. Its protein is CASSPTSGTYEQYF. Combining the CDR3 with reference TRBV18 and TRBJ2-7 gives the whole variable domain NAGVMQNPRHLVRRRGQEARLRCSPMKGHSHVYWYRQLPEEGLKFMVYLQKENIIDESGMPKERFSAEFPKEGPSILRIQQVVRGDSAAYFCASSPTSGTYEQYFGPGTRLTVT.